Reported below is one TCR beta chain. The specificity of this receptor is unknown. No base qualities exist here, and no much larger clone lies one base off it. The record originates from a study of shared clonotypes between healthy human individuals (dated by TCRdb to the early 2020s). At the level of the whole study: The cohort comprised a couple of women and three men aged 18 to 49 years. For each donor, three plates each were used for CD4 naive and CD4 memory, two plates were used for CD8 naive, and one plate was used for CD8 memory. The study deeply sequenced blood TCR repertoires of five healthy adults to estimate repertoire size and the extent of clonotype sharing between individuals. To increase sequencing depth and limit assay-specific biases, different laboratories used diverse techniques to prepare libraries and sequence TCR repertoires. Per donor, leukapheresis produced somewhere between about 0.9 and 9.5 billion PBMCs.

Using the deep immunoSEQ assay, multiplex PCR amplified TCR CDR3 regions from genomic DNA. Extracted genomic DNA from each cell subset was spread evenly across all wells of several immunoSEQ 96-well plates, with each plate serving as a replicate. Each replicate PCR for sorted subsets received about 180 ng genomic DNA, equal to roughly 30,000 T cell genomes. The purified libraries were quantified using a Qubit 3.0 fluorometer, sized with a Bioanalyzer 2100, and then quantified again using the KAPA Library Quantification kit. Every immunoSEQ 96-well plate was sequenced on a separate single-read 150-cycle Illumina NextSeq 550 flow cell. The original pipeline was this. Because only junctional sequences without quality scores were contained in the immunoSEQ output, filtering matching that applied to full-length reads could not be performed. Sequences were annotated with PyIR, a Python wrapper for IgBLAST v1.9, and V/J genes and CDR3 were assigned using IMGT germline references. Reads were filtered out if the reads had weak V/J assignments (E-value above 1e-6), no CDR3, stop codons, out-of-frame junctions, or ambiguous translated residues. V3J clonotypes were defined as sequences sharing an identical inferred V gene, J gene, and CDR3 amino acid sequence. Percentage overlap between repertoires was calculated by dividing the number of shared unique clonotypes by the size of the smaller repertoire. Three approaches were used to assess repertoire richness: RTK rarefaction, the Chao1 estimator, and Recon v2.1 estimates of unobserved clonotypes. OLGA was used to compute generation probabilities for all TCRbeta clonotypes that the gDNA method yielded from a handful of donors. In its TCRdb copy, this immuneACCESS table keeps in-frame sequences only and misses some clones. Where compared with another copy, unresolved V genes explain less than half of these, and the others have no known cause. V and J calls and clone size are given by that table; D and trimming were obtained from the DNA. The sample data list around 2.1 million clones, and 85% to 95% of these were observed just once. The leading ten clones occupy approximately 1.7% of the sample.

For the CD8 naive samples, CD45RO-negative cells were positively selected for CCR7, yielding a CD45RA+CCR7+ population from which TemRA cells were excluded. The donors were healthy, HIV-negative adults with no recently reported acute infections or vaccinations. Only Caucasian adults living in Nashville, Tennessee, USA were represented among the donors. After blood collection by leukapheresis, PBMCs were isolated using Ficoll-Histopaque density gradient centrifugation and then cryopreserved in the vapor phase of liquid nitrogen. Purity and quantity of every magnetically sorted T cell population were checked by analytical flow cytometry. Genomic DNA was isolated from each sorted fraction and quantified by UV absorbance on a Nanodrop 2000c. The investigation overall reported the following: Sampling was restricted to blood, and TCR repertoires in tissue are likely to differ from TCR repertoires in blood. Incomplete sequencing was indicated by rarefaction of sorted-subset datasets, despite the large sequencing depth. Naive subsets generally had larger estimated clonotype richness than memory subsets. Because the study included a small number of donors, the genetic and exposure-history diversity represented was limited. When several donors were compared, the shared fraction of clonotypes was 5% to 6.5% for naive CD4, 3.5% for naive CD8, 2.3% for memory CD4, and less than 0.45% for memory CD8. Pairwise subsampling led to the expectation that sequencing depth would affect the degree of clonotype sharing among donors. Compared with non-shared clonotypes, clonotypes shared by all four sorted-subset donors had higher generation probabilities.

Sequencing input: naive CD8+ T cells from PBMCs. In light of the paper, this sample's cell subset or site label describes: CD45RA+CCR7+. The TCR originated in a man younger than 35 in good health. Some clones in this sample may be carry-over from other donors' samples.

CDR3 protein: CSVEFGGRVPDTQYF. The DNA reads as follows: TGCAGCGTTGAATTCGGCGGGAGGGTGCCAGATACGCAGTATTTT. This chain joins TRBV29-1 to TRBJ2-3; 9 nucleotides in the junction match TRBD2. Per the germline V gene, SQVTM is the CDR1 and ANQGSEA is the CDR2. The CDR3, cysteine through phenylalanine, is 15 amino acids long. CDR3 DNA is the only sequence kept; it has 45 bases, read in frame from the first base. V trim: 2 bases; J trim: 4 bases; unmatched bases: 7.